This T cell receptor beta chain was retrieved from a study of regulatory and conventional T cells in breast cancer (dated by TCRdb to the mid-2010s). With respect to this clonotype: No antigen is known for it. Base qualities are not provided; no much larger clone lies one nucleotide away.

Receptor libraries were prepared by PCR. The sequencing machine was an Illumina MiSeq. In-frame beta chains were kept once TCRdb had trimmed the public reads at Q25 with fastp and called clones with MiXCR. Duplicate CDR3 protein sequences are folded into a single record with the most common DNA and genes. The sample table lists roughly 15,000 distinct CDR3 sequences, 30% to 35% of them with a count of one. Clones ranked in the top ten supply approximately 1.6% of the sample. At the junction V is shortened by 7 bases and J by 7 bases, with 23 bases in between. Spanning cysteine to phenylalanine, the CDR3 consists of 15 amino acids. Only the CDR3 part of the read is kept: 45 bases, read in frame from the first base. CDR1 and CDR2 are drawn from the germline V gene (reference sequence): MNHNY, SVGAGI.

Rearrangement joined TRBV6-6 to TRBJ2-7, with the D assignment possibly TRBD1 or TRBD2, given 6 matching bases for each. This sequence was found in a female donor in good health. Sequencing was carried out using conventional T cells from blood. The nucleotides read TGTGCCAGCACTCAGACGTGGGGGGCCCCGGGGGAGCAGTACTTC. It codes for CASTQTWGAPGEQYF.